What follows are 2 T cell receptor beta chains derived from one specimen sequenced in a study of blood T cell repertoires in COVID-19. Sequencing used immunoSEQ multiplex PCR; TCRdb keeps in-frame clones, though not all of them. The table includes about 210,000 clones, about 91% detected once. The sample taken for sequencing was peripheral blood. These receptor sequences come from a man aged 25-45 years with acute or convalescent COVID-19.

V and J are TRBV20-1 and TRBJ1-1, with D uncertain. Germline V CDR1 and CDR2: DFQATT, SNEGSKA (reference sequence). The CDR3 runs to 10 residues. The CDR3 DNA reads as TGCAGGCCCGGTGGCACTGAAGCTTTCTTT. It yields the protein CRPGGTEAFF.

The CDR3 is CASSVTTGSGANVLTF. The DNA of the CDR3 is TGTGCCAGCAGTGTTACGACAGGGTCCGGGGCCAACGTCCTGACTTTC. J is TRBJ2-6 and V is TRBV6-4, with TRBD1 matching over 7 bases. Germline loops: CDR1 MRHNA, CDR2 SNTAGT. The CDR3 loop spans 16 amino acids. Trimming at V came to 4 bases and at J to 4 bases, leaving 7 bases not matched to a gene.